This T cell receptor beta chain originates from a study of human T cells and chemical hapten exposure (dated by TCRdb to the early 2020s). Looking at the study overall: For sensitization, 2% DPC in acetone was applied to an approximately 2 cm by approximately 2 cm area of upper inner arm skin. The patient cohort, mostly female, included alopecia areata with under or over 50% scalp involvement, alopecia totalis and alopecia universalis. Patch testing on the upper back used Finn chambers containing 0.01% DPC, with scoring done after 6 days according to International Contact Dermatitis Research Group standards. Blood samples were taken from patients before sensitization (week 0) and at 2, 6 and about 24 weeks after DPC sensitization. This study followed changes in the peripheral blood TCR repertoire in vivo during primary and secondary sensitization of alopecia patients to the hapten diphenylcyclopropenone (DPC). Libraries were pooled for sequencing, and per-sample TCR yields varied mainly because of small differences in library volumes within the pool. Weekly therapeutic DPC doses were additionally applied to the scalp of patients throughout the roughly 24-week study period. Twenty-nine alopecia patients gave blood for TCR sequencing at one to four time points (pre-sensitization, 2, 6 and 24 weeks). Here is what the overall study found, with its caveats: After repeated subsampling, changes were observed in the strength of the expansion versus patch-test correlation and in the threshold at which the correlation became significant. All patients had alopecia, a presumed autoimmune disease, so their immune response might differ from that of healthy individuals. A positive correlation was found between the number of PT1 expanded TCRs and patch test score, with significance reached at thresholds 8, 16 and 32 but not 4. DPC sensitization did not change how many TCRs were above 1 in 1000 frequency, and no evidence was found of alterations in global repertoire structure. Expanded TCRs formed significantly more large CDR3 similarity clusters than pre-sensitization or healthy control sets, consistent with antigen-driven responses.

Library creation used RACE. For sequencing, a NextSeq 500 was employed. Library preparation attached unique molecular identifiers to individual cDNA molecules for quantitative, reproducible TCR counting. From each blood RNA sample, both TCR alpha and TCR beta chains were sequenced. The study's own analysis went as follows. Samples had a median of approximately 93,000 TCRs, with a range from about 23,224 to 750,000. V, J and CDR3 annotation of the TCR reads was performed with the Decombinator software suite. For PS versus PT1 abundance plots, all samples were subsampled to the same number of TCRs (28,000). Expanded TCRs were defined as absent before sensitization and observed at least eight times at the 2-week time point. TCRdb trimmed the raw reads at Q25, called clones with MiXCR and kept productive beta chains. Rows are unified per CDR3 protein, each entry keeping the most common DNA and genes. The V and J calls, along with clone size, are taken from TCRdb and not from the paper's own processing. This sample holds 50,000 or so distinct CDR3 sequences; 9% to 9.5% were observed only once. The ten largest account for around 4% of the sample.

This specimen's time point label, interpreted: patch test 1, 2 weeks after DPC sensitization. The sample's treatment or condition label, in plain terms: therapeutic diphenylcyclopropenone sensitization with weekly scalp DPC. At every patch-test visit, the blood draw took place before the patch test was put on. Patients were eligible if aged 18 to 70, diagnosed with alopecia and judged suitable for DPC therapy, and pregnant patients were excluded. Total RNA was extracted from unfractionated whole blood collected in Tempus Blood RNA tubes. This clonotype showed up just a few times. No cognate antigen has been identified for it. Base-call qualities are not available, and no considerably larger clone is one nucleotide away. The CDR3 spans 15 residues, from the cysteine through the phenylalanine. CDR3 DNA is the only sequence kept; it has 45 bases, read in frame from the first base. CDR1 and CDR2 are drawn from the germline V gene: SGDLS, YYNGEE. After removal of 0 bases from V and 4 bases from J, the junction retains 4 bases not matched to a gene.

This receptor chain uses TRBV9 and TRBJ2-1, with 7 central nucleotides matching TRBD2. The specimen comprised whole blood, sampled in connection with sensitization to the hapten diphenylcyclopropenone (DPC). The origin of this receptor is a woman in her forties or fifties with alopecia areata. Some clones in this sample may be carry-over from other donors' samples. CDR3 loop: CASSVASGQYNEQFF. The DNA sequence is given as TGTGCCAGCAGCGTAGCTAGCGGACAATACAATGAGCAGTTCTTC.